The clone carrying this TCR beta chain was recorded at least ten times. The antigen remains unidentified. Unique molecular identifiers were added to individual cDNA molecules. TCRdb re-called the 5' RACE reads through MiXCR, storing one row per CDR3 protein. Of roughly 28,000 distinct CDR3 sequences in the sample, 5.5% to 6% were seen once. This record belongs to a study of early T cells in non-severe SARS-CoV-2 infection. As for the study in general: Investigators sequenced bulk RNA drawn from unsorted whole blood, and chains remained unpaired.

Study-level results: The VDJdb matching leaned toward anti-spike CD8 responses and overlooked private and CD4 specificities.

The germline V and J ends were trimmed by 5 bases and 5 bases, with 10 bases remaining between them. CDR1 SQVTM and CDR2 ANQGSEA come from the germline V gene. This CDR3 comprises 11 residues. Sequencing used whole blood. The rearrangement uses TRBV29-1 and TRBJ2-7; possibly TRBD2 for D (5 bases). This TCR was recovered from an adult who was a healthcare worker with PCR-confirmed SARS-CoV-2 infection or an uninfected control (not recorded which). The CDR3 is CSVRPRDEQYF. The CDR3 DNA is TGCAGCGTTAGACCGAGGGACGAGCAGTACTTC.